Below, one TCR beta chain is given with its context. Germline V gene data show CDR1 as MNHEY and CDR2 as SVGAGI. CDR3 length: 13 amino acids. V dropped 7 bases and J dropped 3 bases, with 13 bases sitting between them. The data belong to a study of blood T cell repertoires in COVID-19. Data came from immunoSEQ multiplex PCR; TCRdb stores just in-frame clones and leaves some out. In the table there are roughly 320,000 clones, 85% to 95% of which are singletons. The J gene is TRBJ2-7, the V gene TRBV6-5, with a tentative D call TRBD1 (5 bases). Sequencing was performed on PBMCs or T cells enriched from blood (not recorded which). This TCR came from a woman aged 30 to 39 who had been exposed to COVID-19. The CDR3 nucleotides read TGTGCCAGCACCAATAGGGGAAGCTACGAGCAGTACTTC. Protein: CASTNRGSYEQYF.